The T cell receptor beta chain described here comes from a study of T cells in Graves' hyperthyroidism and ophthalmopathy. Study-level points and caveats: Most expanded thyroid clonotypes above 0.001 also appeared in blood.

This clonotype was picked up many times. Its antigen remains unidentified. The germline CDR1 and CDR2 sequences are MNHNS and SASEGT. The CDR3 spans 13 residues. V lost 1 base and J 11 bases, leaving 12 bases between the germline ends. Based on clinical symptoms, serum thyroxine and TRAb, thyroid ultrasound and orbital computed tomography, diagnoses were reached. The TCR beta CDR3 regions underwent amplification using RNA transcripts as the source. RT-PCR in the first round (using the HTBI primer set) targeted the TCR CDR3. MiXCR, applied by TCRdb to the multiplex PCR reads, yields one record per CDR3 protein. The table lists 330,000 or so distinct CDR3 sequences, approximately 18% of them singletons.

The sequence came from a man aged 50-59 years with Graves' ophthalmopathy. What was sequenced was blood. The V call is TRBV6-1, the J call TRBJ2-1; D remains ambiguous. The CDR3 region is CASSEVRAAKQFF. Here the CDR3 DNA reads TGTGCCAGCAGTGAAGTAAGGGCCGCTAAGCAGTTCTTC.